A single sample gave rise to the 25 T cell receptor beta chains below, sequenced in a study of blood T cell repertoires in COVID-19 (TCRdb year 2020). Receptor amplification or capture employed the immunoSEQ multiplex PCR assay. TCRdb mirrors the immuneACCESS table, restricted to in-frame sequences. Some clones are absent from its copies; in checked studies, under half trace to an unresolved V gene, and the reason for the others is unknown. For this sample there are about 440,000 clones; roughly nine tenths appear just once. The ten largest make up under 2% of the sample. Specimen: PBMCs or T cells enriched from blood (not recorded which). These receptors were obtained from a woman under 30 with acute COVID-19.

The chain is built from TRBV5-6 and TRBJ1-3; 7 bases fit TRBD1. The CDR3 loop spans 13 amino acids. Per the germline V gene, CDR1 is SGHDT and CDR2 is YYEEEE. Trimming cost V 4 bases and J 6 bases; bases outside gene matches: 4. As DNA, the CDR3 is TGTGCCAGCAGCGACAGGGTTCCAAACACCATATATTTT. This encodes CASSDRVPNTIYF.

This clone was observed a single time. V and J are TRBV27 and TRBJ2-1; 7 bases are shared with TRBD2. The germline CDR1 and CDR2 sequences are MNHEY and SMNVEV (reference sequence). The junction had 12 bases not matched to a gene; V was cut back by 5 bases and J by 5 bases. This CDR3 spans 16 amino acids. The CDR3, as DNA: TGTGCCAGCAGTCCCGTAGCGGGCCTGGCCAACAATGAGCAGTTCTTC. Translation: CASSPVAGLANNEQFF.

This chain links TRBV4-2 with TRBJ1-2, with 11 bases aligning to TRBD1. The CDR3 runs to 14 residues. Germline trimming cut 3 bases from V and 8 bases from J; bases unmatched to any gene: 5. CDR1 is LGHNA, CDR2 YNFKEQ, per germline. The CDR3 DNA reads TGTGCCAGCAGCCAGGGGACAGGGGGTCAGGGCTACACCTTC. It is translated as CASSQGTGGQGYTF.

The chain couples TRBV30 to TRBJ2-3; D ambiguous. Germline CDR1 GTSNPN, CDR2 SVGIG (reference sequence). The CDR3 sequence is 14 residues long. Trimming shortened V by 2 bases and J by 0 bases, and 9 bases separated the two germline ends. CDR3 protein: CAWSWALSTDTQYF. CDR3 nucleotide sequence: TGTGCCTGGAGTTGGGCCCTTAGCACAGATACGCAGTATTTT. Variable domain in full (rest from reference TRBV30 and TRBJ2-3): SQTIHQWPATLVQPVGSPLSLECTVEGTSNPNLYWYRQAAGRGLQLLFYSVGIGQISSEVPQNLSASRPQDRQFILSSKKLLLSDSGFYLCAWSWALSTDTQYFGPGTRLTVL.

Regarding this clone: The junction departs from germline at one end; a sequencing error may be responsible. The chain couples TRBV28 to TRBJ1-4, with TRBD1 matching 10 bases. Germline CDR1 is MDHEN and CDR2 is SYDVKM. The CDR3 has 16 amino acids. CDR3 DNA sequence: TGTGCCAGCAGCACCCAGAACCCCGAGCAGACAGGGGGCTGGAGATTT. As protein: CASSTQNPEQTGGWRF.

This chain links TRBV19 with TRBJ1-2; the match to TRBD1 covers 7 bases. With 6 bases clipped from V and 8 bases from J, the junction kept 12 bases outside the gene matches. Germline-derived CDR1 and CDR2 are LNHDA and SQIVND (reference sequence). The CDR3 loop spans 14 amino acids. The CDR3 spells CASSARDRRGGYTF. The CDR3 DNA follows: TGTGCCAGTAGCGCCCGGGACAGAAGAGGAGGCTACACCTTC.

This chain connects TRBV7-9 to TRBJ2-2; weak D call: TRBD2 (5 bases). CDR3 length equals 14 residues. Germline V gene lookup returns CDR1 SEHNR and CDR2 FQNEAQ (reference sequence). Trimming stripped 4 bases from V and 6 bases from J, with 12 bases between. CDR3 nucleotides: TGTGCCAGCAGCTCAAACCCCGGGGCCGGGGAGCTGTTTTTT. Its protein is CASSSNPGAGELFF.

The chain links TRBV7-6 to TRBJ2-7, with D possibly matching TRBD2 (6 bases). The CDR3 is made up of 15 amino acids. CDR1 and CDR2 from the germline V gene are SGHVS and FNYEAQ. V shed 5 bases and J shed 3 bases, with 17 bases lying between them. The CDR3 spells CASSPLYSGSYEQYF. As DNA, the CDR3 is TGTGCCAGCAGCCCCCTTTATTCCGGGAGCTACGAGCAGTACTTC.

The rearrangement uses TRBV7-9 and TRBJ2-2; D is tentatively TRBD1 or TRBD2 (9 bases each). This CDR3 is built from 17 residues. Trimming removed 5 bases from V and 9 bases from J, with 25 bases in between. Germline V gene lookup returns CDR1 SEHNR and CDR2 FQNEAQ (reference sequence). CDR3 in DNA: TGTGCCAGCAGCGGACAGGGGCTAGCGGGACCCTTCCGGGAGCTGTTTTTT. Its protein is CASSGQGLAGPFRELFF.

V is TRBV6-4 and J is TRBJ2-1; D might be TRBD2 (6 bases). CDR1 is MRHNA, CDR2 SNTAGT, per germline. V shed 6 bases and J shed 5 bases, with 17 bases lying between them. The CDR3 runs 15 residues. CDR3 in DNA: TGTGCCAGCAGGCAGGGTTTGGAGGGACACAATGAGCAGTTCTTC. Translating gives CASRQGLEGHNEQFF.

The V gene is TRBV5-1, the J gene TRBJ2-7; D might be TRBD1 (6 bases). V lost 0 bases, J lost 3 bases, and 13 bases lay in between. The CDR3 consists of 15 residues. Germline V gene lookup returns CDR1 SGHRS and CDR2 YFSETQ. The CDR3 sequence: CASSLATGMGYEQYF. In DNA form, the CDR3 reads TGCGCCAGCAGCTTGGCGACAGGCATGGGCTACGAGCAGTACTTC.

This rearrangement joins TRBV19 to TRBJ2-1; TRBD1 matches at 10 bases. CDR3 length: 13 amino acids. CDR1 is LNHDA, CDR2 SQIVND, per germline (reference sequence). Trimming removed 5 bases from V and 7 bases from J; junction bases left unmatched: 2. The CDR3 here is CASSGDRGNEQFF. CDR3 coding DNA: TGTGCCAGTAGTGGGGACAGGGGTAATGAGCAGTTCTTC.

This clone was observed once. This chain joins TRBV30 and TRBJ2-5; 11 bases are a match to TRBD2. The length of the CDR3 is 19 residues. The germline V gene has CDR1 GTSNPN and CDR2 SVGIG (reference sequence). V trimming: 3 bases; J trimming: 0 bases; junction bases outside the gene matches: 15. The CDR3 loop reads CAWSSGLAGGPYYQETQYF. The CDR3 DNA follows: TGTGCCTGGAGCTCCGGGCTAGCGGGAGGCCCTTACTACCAAGAGACCCAGTACTTC.

Here the CDR3 reads CASRNPDRREGYTF. In DNA form, the CDR3 reads TGTGCCAGTAGAAACCCTGACAGGAGAGAGGGCTACACCTTC. The chain couples TRBV19 to TRBJ1-2; possibly TRBD1 for D (6 bases). Germline values: CDR1 LNHDA, CDR2 SQIVND (reference sequence). The V and J ends lost 6 bases and 8 bases respectively, with 19 bases between them. The CDR3 is 14 residues long.

Remarks on this clone: One junction end disagrees with the germline gene, perhaps due to a read error. The chain has TRBV7-7 and TRBJ2-7, with D possibly TRBD1 on 5 matching bases. CDR1 SSHAT and CDR2 FNYEAQ come from the germline V gene (reference sequence). CDR3 length equals 15 residues. The CDR3 is CASSLGAGISYEQYF. CDR3 coding DNA: TGTGCTAGCAGCTTAGGGGCTGGAATTTCCTACGAGCAGTACTTC.

The chain is built from TRBV4-3 and TRBJ1-5; D perhaps matches TRBD1 (6 bases). This CDR3 has 15 amino acids. Deletions cut 0 bases from V and 4 bases from J, with 10 bases between. Looked up from germline, CDR1 is LGHNA and CDR2 is YSLEER. In nucleotides, the CDR3 is TGCGCCAGCAGCCAAGAGGTTAGGGGGAATCAGCCCCAGCATTTT. It specifies CASSQEVRGNQPQHF.

J is TRBJ2-3 and V is TRBV25-1, with 9 bases fitting TRBD2. The CDR3 is 18 amino acids. Germline CDR1 reads MGHDK; CDR2 reads SYGVNS. Trimming removed 1 base from V and 2 bases from J; junction bases left unmatched: 10. CDR3 nucleotide sequence: TGTGCCAGCAGTGAATTCTTTAGCGGGGGAGCTAACACAGATACGCAGTATTTT. This translates into CASSEFFSGGANTDTQYF.

A word on this clone: Within the sample, other DNA sequences also encode this same CDR3. The chain carries TRBV5-6 and TRBJ1-5, with a possible D match to TRBD1 (6 bases). This CDR3 is built from 16 residues. Germline V gene data show CDR1 as SGHDT and CDR2 as YYEEEE. The ends were cut back, 0 bases at V and 4 bases at J, with 14 bases in the middle. The CDR3 protein is CASSLAPGVSNQPQHF. Written as DNA, the CDR3 is TGTGCCAGCAGCTTGGCCCCAGGGGTCAGTAATCAGCCCCAGCATTTT.

The chain couples TRBV5-6 to TRBJ2-1, with 7 bases aligning to TRBD2. Losses at the gene ends were 6 bases for V and 1 base for J; bases not matched to a gene: 10. In germline, CDR1 is SGHDT, CDR2 YYEEEE. The CDR3 loop spans 16 amino acids. The DNA for the CDR3 is TGTGCCAGCAACCTAGCGGTAGTGAAGTCCTACAATGAGCAGTTCTTC. Protein sequence: CASNLAVVKSYNEQFF.

The chain uses TRBV6-1 and TRBJ2-3; D might be TRBD2 (5 bases). Germline V gives CDR1 MNHNS, CDR2 SASEGT. V lost 2 bases, J lost 3 bases, and 12 bases lay in between. This CDR3 is built from 15 residues. CDR3 protein: CASSERHRGTDTQYF. Written as DNA, the CDR3 is TGTGCCAGCAGTGAACGGCACAGAGGGACAGATACGCAGTATTTT.

The V call is TRBV10-2, the J call TRBJ2-7; 8 bases fit TRBD1. J gave up 3 bases and V 3 bases, and 7 bases lay outside the gene matches. This CDR3 region has 15 residues. Germline V gene sequence: CDR1 WSHSY, CDR2 SAAADI. The chain's CDR3 is CASSDVTGVYYEQYF. The CDR3 DNA sequence: TGCGCCAGCAGTGATGTGACAGGGGTTTACTACGAGCAGTACTTC.

The gene calls are TRBV4-1 and TRBJ2-3; 10 bases fit TRBD1. V was clipped by 3 bases and J by 4 bases; unmatched bases: 4. Looked up from germline, CDR1 is MGHRA and CDR2 is YSYEKL. The CDR3 covers 15 residues. CDR3 region: CASSHPGQGADTQYF. CDR3 coding DNA: TGCGCCAGCAGCCATCCTGGACAGGGGGCAGATACGCAGTATTTT.

V gene TRBV11-2 combines with J gene TRBJ2-2, with TRBD1 identical over 8 bases. V lost 11 bases, J lost 1 base, and 6 bases stayed unmatched. The V gene's germline CDR1 is SGHAT and CDR2 FQNNGV. There are 14 residues in the CDR3. CDR3 protein: CAGGQGMNTGELFF. The CDR3 DNA sequence: TGTGCCGGAGGACAGGGAATGAACACCGGGGAGCTGTTTTTT. The full variable domain, in which reference TRBV11-2 and TRBJ2-2 provide the parts outside the CDR3, is EAGVAQSPRYKIIEKRQSVAFWCNPISGHATLYWYQQILGQGPKLLIQFQNNGVVDDSQLPKDRFSAERLKGVDSTLKIQPAKLEDSAVYLCAGGQGMNTGELFFGEGSRLTVL.

The sample holds a few counts of this clone. The chain combines TRBV7-9 with TRBJ1-2; the match to TRBD1 covers 9 bases. Germline assignment: CDR1 SEHNR and CDR2 FQNEAQ (reference sequence). This CDR3 contains 13 residues. V was pared by 9 bases and J by 5 bases, with 7 bases of the junction left unmatched. The chain's CDR3 is CASNTGTGYGYTF. The CDR3 DNA follows: TGTGCCAGTAATACCGGGACAGGGTATGGCTACACCTTC. The variable domain in full, completed from reference TRBV7-9 and TRBJ1-2, reads DTGVSQNPRHKITKRGQNVTFRCDPISEHNRLYWYRQTLGQGPEFLTYFQNEAQLEKSRLLSDRFSAERPKGSFSTLEIQRTEQGDSAMYLCASNTGTGYGYTFGSGTRLTVV.

This clone has only one observation. The chain links TRBV11-3 to TRBJ2-1; possibly TRBD2 for D (6 bases). With 4 bases removed from V and 7 bases from J, the gap between germline ends came to 14 bases. The germline V gene encodes CDR1 SGHNT and CDR2 YENEEA. CDR3 size: 14 residues. The CDR3 bases are TGTGCCAGCAGCTCCGCGGGACTCAAAAATGAGCAGTTCTTC. This gives the protein CASSSAGLKNEQFF.